The entry that follows covers one TCR beta chain sequence. This specimen comes from a study of T-cell memory formation after mild COVID-19. TCRdb fed the 5' RACE reads into MiXCR, producing one record per CDR3 protein. This table holds approximately 500,000 distinct CDR3 sequences, around a quarter found once. This CDR3 has 15 residues. The junction had 4 bases not matched to a gene; V was cut back by 5 bases and J by 3 bases. In germline, CDR1 is SGHAT, CDR2 FQNNGV. The sequencing input was PBMCs or a T cell subset sorted from them (not recorded which). The sequence was obtained from an adult woman who had mild COVID-19 (a few samples of this study predate the infection). Cell type and time point are not known. The V call is TRBV11-2, the J call TRBJ2-2; 9 bases align to TRBD1. The CDR3 here is CASSQDRGYTGELFF. The CDR3 DNA reads as TGTGCCAGCAGCCAGGACAGGGGCTACACCGGGGAGCTGTTTTTT.